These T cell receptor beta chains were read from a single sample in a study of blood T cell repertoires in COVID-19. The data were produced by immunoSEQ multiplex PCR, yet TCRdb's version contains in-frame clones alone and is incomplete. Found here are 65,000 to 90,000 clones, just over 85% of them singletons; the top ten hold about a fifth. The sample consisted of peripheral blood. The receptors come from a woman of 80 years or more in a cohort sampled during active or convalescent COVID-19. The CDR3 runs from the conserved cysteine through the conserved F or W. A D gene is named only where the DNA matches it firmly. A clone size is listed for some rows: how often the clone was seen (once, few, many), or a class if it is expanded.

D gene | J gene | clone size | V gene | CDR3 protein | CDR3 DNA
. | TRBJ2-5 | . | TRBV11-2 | CASSLGSGLETQYF | TGTGCCAGCAGCTTAGGAAGTGGGCTGGAGACCCAGTACTTC
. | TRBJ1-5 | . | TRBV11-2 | CASSLSQGQPQHF | TGTGCCAGCAGCTTATCACAGGGTCAGCCCCAGCATTTT
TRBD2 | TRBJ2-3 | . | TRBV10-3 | CAISEKREGGDTQYF | TGTGCCATCAGTGAGAAGCGGGAGGGCGGAGATACGCAGTATTTT
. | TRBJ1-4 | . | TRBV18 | CASSTRANEKLFF | TGTGCCAGCTCAACCAGGGCTAATGAAAAACTGTTTTTT
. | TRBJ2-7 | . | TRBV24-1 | CATSDGYEQYF | TGTGCCACCAGTGACGGTTACGAGCAGTACTTC
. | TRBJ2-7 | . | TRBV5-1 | CASSPSSYEQYF | TGCGCCAGCAGCCCTTCCTCCTACGAGCAGTACTTC
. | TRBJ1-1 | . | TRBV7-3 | CASSSAAGRHTEAFF | TGTGCCAGCAGCTCCGCCGCAGGGCGACACACTGAAGCTTTCTTT
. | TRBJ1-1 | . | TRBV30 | CAWSVVGSTEAFF | TGTGCCTGGAGTGTGGTCGGGAGCACTGAAGCTTTCTTT
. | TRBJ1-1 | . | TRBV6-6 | CASSYITGTNTEAFF | TGTGCCAGCAGTTATATAACAGGGACAAACACTGAAGCTTTCTTT
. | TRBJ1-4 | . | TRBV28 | CASTTPGFAEKLFF | TGTGCCAGCACTACCCCAGGGTTTGCTGAAAAACTGTTTTTT
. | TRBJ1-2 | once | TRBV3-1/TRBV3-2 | CASSQEYTGANYGYTF | TGTGCCAGCAGCCAAGAATATACAGGAGCTAACTATGGCTACACCTTC
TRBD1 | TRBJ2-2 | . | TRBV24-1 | CATSDPGQGNTGELFF | TGTGCCACCAGTGATCCCGGACAGGGGAACACCGGGGAGCTGTTTTTT
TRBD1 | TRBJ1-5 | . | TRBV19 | CASRQGRGSNQPQHF | TGTGCCAGTAGACAGGGGAGAGGGTCGAATCAGCCCCAGCATTTT
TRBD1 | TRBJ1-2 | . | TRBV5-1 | CASSLGTVNYGYTF | TGCGCCAGCAGCCTGGGGACAGTTAACTATGGCTACACCTTC
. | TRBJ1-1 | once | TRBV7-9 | CASSLRRGEAEAFF | TGTGCCAGCAGCTTGCGTCGGGGAGAGGCTGAAGCTTTCTTT
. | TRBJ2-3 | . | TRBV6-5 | CASNGGSTDTQYF | TGTGCCAGCAACGGGGGAAGCACAGATACGCAGTATTTT
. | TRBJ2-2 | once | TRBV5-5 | CASSLAGELFF | TGTGCCAGCAGTCTTGCCGGGGAGCTGTTTTTT
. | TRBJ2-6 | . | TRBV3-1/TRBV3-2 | CASSQVSSGVRGANVLTF | TGTGCCAGCAGCCAAGTCTCCTCCGGGGTACGTGGGGCCAACGTCCTGACTTTC
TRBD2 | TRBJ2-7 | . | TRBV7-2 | CASSLGATSGRPPPYEQYF | TGTGCCAGCAGCTTAGGGGCGACTAGCGGGAGGCCTCCTCCCTACGAGCAGTACTTC
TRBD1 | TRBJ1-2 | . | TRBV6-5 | CAIAMTGKAGYGYTF | TGTGCCATCGCGATGACAGGGAAGGCTGGGTATGGCTACACCTTC
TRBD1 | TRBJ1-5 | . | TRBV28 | CASRPEGALGNQPQHF | TGTGCCAGCAGGCCAGAGGGGGCGTTGGGCAATCAGCCCCAGCATTTT
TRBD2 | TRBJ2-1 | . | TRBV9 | CASSGRDYNYEQFF | TGTGCCAGCAGCGGCCGGGACTATAACTATGAGCAGTTCTTC
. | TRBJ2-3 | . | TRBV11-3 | CASSPQRRNTDTQYF | TGTGCCAGCAGCCCCCAGAGGCGGAACACAGATACGCAGTATTTT
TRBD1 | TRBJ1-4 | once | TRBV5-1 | CASSLGQGGEKLFF | TGCGCCAGCAGCTTGGGCCAGGGGGGTGAAAAACTGTTTTTT
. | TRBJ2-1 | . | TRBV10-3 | CAISESITYNEQFF | TGTGCCATCAGTGAGTCGATAACATACAATGAGCAGTTCTTC
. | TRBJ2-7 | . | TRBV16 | CASSQFPEAYEQYF | TGTGCCAGCAGCCAATTCCCAGAAGCCTACGAGCAGTACTTC
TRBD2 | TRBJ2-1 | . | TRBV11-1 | CASSLESGVNEQFF | TGTGCCAGCAGCCTGGAGAGCGGGGTGAATGAGCAGTTCTTC
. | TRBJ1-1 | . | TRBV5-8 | CASRPYRVSSTEAFF | TGTGCCAGCAGACCTTACAGGGTATCATCCACTGAAGCTTTCTTT
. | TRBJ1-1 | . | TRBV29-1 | CSSVVGTTRFEAFF | TGCAGCTCAGTTGTAGGGACAACACGATTTGAAGCTTTCTTT
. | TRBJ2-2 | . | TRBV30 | CAWSRGWAGELFF | TGTGCCTGGAGCCGAGGATGGGCCGGGGAGCTGTTTTTT
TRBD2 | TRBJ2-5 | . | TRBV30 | CAWNSIAGGPETQYF | TGTGCCTGGAATTCGATAGCGGGAGGGCCAGAGACCCAGTACTTC
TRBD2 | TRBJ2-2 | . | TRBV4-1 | CASSQEAGGVTGELFF | TGCGCCAGCAGCCAAGAAGCGGGAGGGGTCACCGGGGAGCTGTTTTTT
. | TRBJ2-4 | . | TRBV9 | CASSPVGQSPAKNIQYF | TGTGCCAGCAGCCCTGTTGGACAGAGTCCAGCCAAAAACATTCAGTACTTC
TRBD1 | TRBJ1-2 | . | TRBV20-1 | CSASPGTGINYGYTF | TGCAGTGCTAGTCCCGGGACAGGGATTAACTATGGCTACACCTTC
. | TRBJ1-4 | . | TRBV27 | CASSLGGIGEKLFF | TGTGCCAGCAGTTTAGGGGGGATTGGTGAAAAACTGTTTTTT
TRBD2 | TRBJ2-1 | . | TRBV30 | CAWNVRGSGRYNEQFF | TGTGCCTGGAACGTACGGGGTAGCGGGAGGTACAATGAGCAGTTCTTC
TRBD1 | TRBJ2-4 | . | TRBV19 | CASSSGGASNIQYF | TGTGCCAGTAGTTCAGGGGGCGCGAGCAACATTCAGTACTTC
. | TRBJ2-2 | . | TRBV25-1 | CASTLNTGELFF | TGTGCCAGCACACTGAACACCGGGGAGCTGTTTTTT
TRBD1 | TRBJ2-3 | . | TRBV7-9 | CASSNQGQESTDTQYF | TGTGCCAGCAGCAACCAAGGACAGGAAAGCACAGATACGCAGTATTTT